The rows below give T cell receptor beta chains drawn from one sample of a study of human T cells and chemical hapten exposure. TCRdb redid the calling of the RACE reads with MiXCR, one entry per CDR3 protein. Here the sample spans around 150,000 distinct CDR3 sequences, about 14% being singletons. The specimen comprised whole blood, sampled in connection with sensitization to the hapten diphenylcyclopropenone (DPC). The receptors come from a woman between 25 and 40 years old with alopecia areata. Some clones in this sample may be carry-over from other donors' samples. Both conserved end residues are part of each CDR3. Fields, in order: D gene, clone size, J gene, V gene, CDR3 DNA, CDR3 protein. A D gene is named only where the DNA matches it firmly. Size is omitted from some rows. Given values are once, few, many or a class for expanded clones.

D gene: NA
clone size: NA
J gene: TRBJ2-1
V gene: TRBV2
CDR3 DNA: TGTGCCAGCAATGGCCCACCCCGCTCCTACAATGAGCAGTTCTTC
CDR3 protein: CASNGPPRSYNEQFF

D gene: NA
clone size: few
J gene: TRBJ1-5
V gene: TRBV15
CDR3 DNA: TGTGCCACCAGCAGAGAACAGTATAGCAATCAGCCCCAGCATTTT
CDR3 protein: CATSREQYSNQPQHF

D gene: TRBD1
clone size: many
J gene: TRBJ1-1
V gene: TRBV2
CDR3 DNA: TGTGCCAGCAAATTACCCGGGACAGGGGGCCCTGAAGCTTTCTTT
CDR3 protein: CASKLPGTGGPEAFF

D gene: NA
clone size: NA
J gene: TRBJ2-6
V gene: TRBV7-2
CDR3 DNA: TGTGCCAGCAGCTTTTCAGGTGGGGCCAACGTCCTGACTTTC
CDR3 protein: CASSFSGGANVLTF

D gene: TRBD2
clone size: few
J gene: TRBJ2-2
V gene: TRBV5-1
CDR3 DNA: TGCGCCAGCAGCTTACTAGCGGGAGTGAACACCGGGGAGCTGTTTTTT
CDR3 protein: CASSLLAGVNTGELFF

D gene: TRBD1
clone size: NA
J gene: TRBJ2-7
V gene: TRBV28
CDR3 DNA: TGTGCCAGCAGGGGACAGTCCTACGAGCAGTACTTC
CDR3 protein: CASRGQSYEQYF

D gene: NA
clone size: NA
J gene: TRBJ1-1
V gene: TRBV6-2/TRBV6-3
CDR3 DNA: TGTGCCAGCAGCGACTTCCAGGGGAACACTGAAGCTTTCTTT
CDR3 protein: CASSDFQGNTEAFF

D gene: TRBD2
clone size: few
J gene: TRBJ2-1
V gene: TRBV10-3
CDR3 DNA: TGTGCCATCAGTGGCGGCGGGACTATTCGCAATGAGCAGTTCTTC
CDR3 protein: CAISGGGTIRNEQFF

D gene: TRBD2
clone size: many
J gene: TRBJ2-5
V gene: TRBV7-2
CDR3 DNA: TGTGCCAGCAGCTTACAGCTAAAAGCGGGGGGGCAAGAGACCCAGTACTTC
CDR3 protein: CASSLQLKAGGQETQYF

D gene: NA
clone size: NA
J gene: TRBJ2-3
V gene: TRBV4-3
CDR3 DNA: TGCGCCAGCAGCCAAGAAGGATTGAGCACAGATACGCAGTATTTT
CDR3 protein: CASSQEGLSTDTQYF

D gene: TRBD1
clone size: NA
J gene: TRBJ1-1
V gene: TRBV5-1
CDR3 DNA: TGCGCCAGCAGCTGGGGACAGGGATTTGGGACTGAAGCTTTCTTT
CDR3 protein: CASSWGQGFGTEAFF

D gene: TRBD1
clone size: NA
J gene: TRBJ2-7
V gene: TRBV7-9
CDR3 DNA: TGTGCCAGCAGCTTAGACCCGGGACAGGCCCACGAGCAGTACTTC
CDR3 protein: CASSLDPGQAHEQYF

D gene: NA
clone size: many
J gene: TRBJ2-3
V gene: TRBV7-8
CDR3 DNA: TGTGCCAGCAGCCCCCACAACAGGGTAATTGCAGATACGCAGTATTTT
CDR3 protein: CASSPHNRVIADTQYF

D gene: TRBD2
clone size: few
J gene: TRBJ2-7
V gene: TRBV4-3
CDR3 DNA: TGCGCCAGCAGCCAAAATAGCGGGGACTACGAGCAGTACTTC
CDR3 protein: CASSQNSGDYEQYF

D gene: NA
clone size: NA
J gene: TRBJ1-6
V gene: TRBV5-1
CDR3 DNA: TGCGCCAGCAGGGGTGGGGACGGTAATCCGTCACCCCTCCACTTT
CDR3 protein: CASRGGDGNPSPLHF

D gene: NA
clone size: NA
J gene: TRBJ2-7
V gene: TRBV7-9
CDR3 DNA: TGTGCCAGCAGCTCCCAGTACTCCTACGAGCAGTACTTC
CDR3 protein: CASSSQYSYEQYF

D gene: TRBD2
clone size: many
J gene: TRBJ2-1
V gene: TRBV4-3
CDR3 DNA: TGCGCCAGCAGCCAATGGGGGACTAGCGGGAGCTACAATGAGCAGTTCTTC
CDR3 protein: CASSQWGTSGSYNEQFF

D gene: NA
clone size: NA
J gene: TRBJ2-2
V gene: TRBV12-5
CDR3 DNA: TGTGCTAGTGGTACTCACGCAGCGAACGCGAACACCGGGGAGCTGTTTTTT
CDR3 protein: CASGTHAANANTGELFF

D gene: NA
clone size: few
J gene: TRBJ1-1
V gene: TRBV2
CDR3 DNA: TGTGCCAGCAAAAGGGGCCCTGAAGCTTTCTTT
CDR3 protein: CASKRGPEAFF

D gene: NA
clone size: NA
J gene: TRBJ1-5
V gene: TRBV5-1
CDR3 DNA: TGCGCCAGCAGCCTTGCCGGGGCCGTCTCAGGGCCCCAGCATTTT
CDR3 protein: CASSLAGAVSGPQHF

D gene: TRBD2
clone size: few
J gene: TRBJ2-1
V gene: TRBV20-1
CDR3 DNA: TGCAGTGCTAGCCGAGGGGAGGGGAATGAGCAGTTCTTC
CDR3 protein: CSASRGEGNEQFF

D gene: TRBD2
clone size: many
J gene: TRBJ2-3
V gene: TRBV6-2/TRBV6-3
CDR3 DNA: TGTGCCAGCAGTTACTATGGCCTAGCGGGACCGGATACGCAGTATTTT
CDR3 protein: CASSYYGLAGPDTQYF

D gene: NA
clone size: NA
J gene: TRBJ2-2
V gene: TRBV2
CDR3 DNA: TGTTCCAGCGACCTTACGGGTCCACCCGGGGAGCTGTTTTTT
CDR3 protein: CSSDLTGPPGELFF

D gene: TRBD1
clone size: NA
J gene: TRBJ2-7
V gene: TRBV28
CDR3 DNA: TGTGCCAGCAGTTTAGCCGGGACAGGTGAATACGAGCAGTACTTC
CDR3 protein: CASSLAGTGEYEQYF

D gene: TRBD1
clone size: NA
J gene: TRBJ2-2
V gene: TRBV11-3
CDR3 DNA: TGTGCCAGCAGCCCGGGACAGGGGGAGGCCGGGGAGCTGTTTTTT
CDR3 protein: CASSPGQGEAGELFF

D gene: TRBD1
clone size: few
J gene: TRBJ2-7
V gene: TRBV9
CDR3 DNA: TGTGCCAGCAGCGTAGGCGGACAGGGGTCCTACGAGCAGTACTTC
CDR3 protein: CASSVGGQGSYEQYF

D gene: NA
clone size: many
J gene: TRBJ2-1
V gene: TRBV24-1
CDR3 DNA: TGTGCCATCACGGGGGCGGGCGATGAGCAGTTCTTC
CDR3 protein: CAITGAGDEQFF

D gene: NA
clone size: NA
J gene: TRBJ1-2
V gene: TRBV7-9
CDR3 DNA: TGTGCCAGCAGTTCCACTTACAGTTATGGCTACACCTTC
CDR3 protein: CASSSTYSYGYTF

D gene: NA
clone size: many
J gene: TRBJ1-2
V gene: TRBV6-2/TRBV6-3
CDR3 DNA: TGTGCCAGCAGTCGGGGGCACTATGGCTACACCTTC
CDR3 protein: CASSRGHYGYTF

D gene: TRBD1
clone size: NA
J gene: TRBJ2-3
V gene: TRBV6-6
CDR3 DNA: TGTGCCAGCACCCCGACAGGGCCCACAGATACGCAGTATTTT
CDR3 protein: CASTPTGPTDTQYF

D gene: TRBD1
clone size: few
J gene: TRBJ1-5
V gene: TRBV2
CDR3 DNA: TGTGCCAGCAAGAGAGGACAGGGAGGCCGAGATTTCAATCAGCCCCAGCATTTT
CDR3 protein: CASKRGQGGRDFNQPQHF

D gene: NA
clone size: many
J gene: TRBJ1-6
V gene: TRBV7-3
CDR3 DNA: TGTGCCAGCAGCTTAACGGGTGGCAGTCATTCACCCCTCCACTTT
CDR3 protein: CASSLTGGSHSPLHF

D gene: TRBD2
clone size: few
J gene: TRBJ2-7
V gene: TRBV7-2
CDR3 DNA: TGTGCCAGCAGCTTAGGCGGGAGTAGGTACGAGCAGTACTTC
CDR3 protein: CASSLGGSRYEQYF

D gene: TRBD1
clone size: many
J gene: TRBJ1-1
V gene: TRBV20-1
CDR3 DNA: TGCAGTGCTAACGAAGCCAGGGGGTGGAACACTGAAGCTTTCTTT
CDR3 protein: CSANEARGWNTEAFF

D gene: NA
clone size: few
J gene: TRBJ2-1
V gene: TRBV24-1
CDR3 DNA: TGTGCCACCAGTGATCCGGGACCGAAAGGCTACAATGAGCAGTTCTTC
CDR3 protein: CATSDPGPKGYNEQFF

D gene: TRBD1
clone size: NA
J gene: TRBJ2-1
V gene: TRBV29-1
CDR3 DNA: TGCAGCTCTCGGACAGGGGACAATGAGCAGTTCTTC
CDR3 protein: CSSRTGDNEQFF

D gene: NA
clone size: many
J gene: TRBJ1-1
V gene: TRBV7-9
CDR3 DNA: TGTGCCAGCAGCTTGTTGAGTGGAATGGAAGCTTTCTTT
CDR3 protein: CASSLLSGMEAFF

D gene: TRBD2
clone size: NA
J gene: TRBJ2-3
V gene: TRBV11-2
CDR3 DNA: TGTGCCAGCAGCTCAGGACTAGCGGGATACACAGATACGCAGTATTTT
CDR3 protein: CASSSGLAGYTDTQYF

D gene: NA
clone size: many
J gene: TRBJ1-4
V gene: TRBV25-1
CDR3 DNA: TGTGCCAGCAGTGGCCGGGTCCGGGATGAAAAACTGTTTTTT
CDR3 protein: CASSGRVRDEKLFF

D gene: TRBD2
clone size: NA
J gene: TRBJ2-5
V gene: TRBV11-3
CDR3 DNA: TGTGCCAGCAGCTTGAGACTAGCGTTGGAGACCCAGTACTTC
CDR3 protein: CASSLRLALETQYF

D gene: NA
clone size: many
J gene: TRBJ1-1
V gene: TRBV28
CDR3 DNA: TGTGCCAGCAGTCTGTCTCCGGGACAAGTGAACACTGAAGCTTTCTTT
CDR3 protein: CASSLSPGQVNTEAFF

D gene: NA
clone size: NA
J gene: TRBJ1-5
V gene: TRBV2
CDR3 DNA: TGTGCCAGCAGTGAATCGGCCGGGATTGGGCCCCAGCATTTT
CDR3 protein: CASSESAGIGPQHF

D gene: TRBD1
clone size: NA
J gene: TRBJ2-7
V gene: TRBV28
CDR3 DNA: TGTGCCAGCAGTCCCGGACAGGGGTCTCGCGAGCAGTACTTC
CDR3 protein: CASSPGQGSREQYF

D gene: NA
clone size: few
J gene: TRBJ2-6
V gene: TRBV6-2/TRBV6-3
CDR3 DNA: TGTGCCAGCAGTCCCTGGGGGCCGCGCTCTGGGGCCAACGTCCTGACTTTC
CDR3 protein: CASSPWGPRSGANVLTF

D gene: NA
clone size: NA
J gene: TRBJ1-2
V gene: TRBV28
CDR3 DNA: TGTGCCAGCAGTTTAGCTCGATATGGCTACACCTTC
CDR3 protein: CASSLARYGYTF

D gene: NA
clone size: NA
J gene: TRBJ1-6
V gene: TRBV28
CDR3 DNA: TGTGCCAGCAGTTTGGTCGGGCTTGGGAGCCCCCTCCACTTT
CDR3 protein: CASSLVGLGSPLHF

D gene: NA
clone size: many
J gene: TRBJ1-5
V gene: TRBV7-9
CDR3 DNA: TGTGCCAGCAGCTTAGGGGAGGCAGGGGATCAGCCCCAGCATTTT
CDR3 protein: CASSLGEAGDQPQHF

D gene: NA
clone size: few
J gene: TRBJ2-7
V gene: TRBV4-1
CDR3 DNA: TGCGCCAGCAGCCCGGACCTACAGGGTTACGAGCAGTACTTC
CDR3 protein: CASSPDLQGYEQYF

D gene: TRBD2
clone size: NA
J gene: TRBJ2-1
V gene: TRBV7-2
CDR3 DNA: TGTGCCAGCAGCTTTCAGACTAGCGGGAGCGATGAGCAGTTCTTC
CDR3 protein: CASSFQTSGSDEQFF

D gene: NA
clone size: few
J gene: TRBJ2-3
V gene: TRBV18
CDR3 DNA: TGTGCCAGCTCATCCCGACTGGATTTTACTAGCACAGATACGCAGTATTTT
CDR3 protein: CASSSRLDFTSTDTQYF

D gene: NA
clone size: many
J gene: TRBJ1-1
V gene: TRBV7-8
CDR3 DNA: TGTGCCAGCAGCTTAGGTGAAACTGAAGCTTTCTTT
CDR3 protein: CASSLGETEAFF

D gene: NA
clone size: NA
J gene: TRBJ2-3
V gene: TRBV7-9
CDR3 DNA: TGTGCCAGCAGCTCCGGGAAGAGCACAGATACGCAGTATTTT
CDR3 protein: CASSSGKSTDTQYF

D gene: NA
clone size: NA
J gene: TRBJ2-1
V gene: TRBV21-1
CDR3 DNA: TGTGCCAGCAACCCTAGGAGGGGTCCGAGAAATGAGCAGTTCTTC
CDR3 protein: CASNPRRGPRNEQFF